A selection of T cell receptor beta chains follows, all from one sample in a study of control samples from healthy donors and cancer patients. The data were produced by immunoSEQ multiplex PCR, yet TCRdb's version contains in-frame clones alone and is incomplete. The repertoire holds more than 140,000 clones, with roughly 94% as singletons. Sequenced material: blood. The source is a man aged 35-49 years in good health. The CDR3 runs from the conserved cysteine through the conserved F or W. Each record gives: V gene, D gene, J gene, clone size, CDR3 DNA, CDR3 protein. A D gene is named only where the DNA matches it firmly. Clone size is not always given. Where it is, it says once, few, many or a class for expanded clones.

V: TRBV10-3
D: TRBD2
J: TRBJ2-5
size: -
DNA: TGTGCCTCCCGAGGGACTAGCGGGGTAGAGACCCAGTACTTC
CDR3: CASRGTSGVETQYF

V: TRBV28
D: TRBD1
J: TRBJ2-1
size: -
DNA: TGTGCCAGCAGTACATTCGGACAGGGCTACAATGAGCAGTTCTTC
CDR3: CASSTFGQGYNEQFF

V: TRBV5-5
D: TRBD1
J: TRBJ1-5
size: -
DNA: TGTGCCAGCAGCTTGTTTTCAGGGGGGGATCAGCCCCAGCATTTT
CDR3: CASSLFSGGDQPQHF

V: TRBV28
D: TRBD1
J: TRBJ2-5
size: -
DNA: TGTGCCAGCCACGGACAGGGCCAGACCCAGTACTTC
CDR3: CASHGQGQTQYF

V: TRBV12-3/TRBV12-4
D: -
J: TRBJ1-5
size: -
DNA: TGTGCCAGCAGTTTCTCCAGCAATCAGCCCCAGCATTTT
CDR3: CASSFSSNQPQHF

V: TRBV24-1
D: -
J: TRBJ2-3
size: -
DNA: TGTGCCACCAGTGACACGGTGGGAGATACGCAGTATTTT
CDR3: CATSDTVGDTQYF

V: TRBV13
D: -
J: TRBJ1-2
size: -
DNA: TGTGCCAGCAGTCTTCTCCGGGACACAACTAACTATGGCTACACCTTC
CDR3: CASSLLRDTTNYGYTF

V: TRBV7-8
D: TRBD1
J: TRBJ1-2
size: -
DNA: TGTGCCAGCAGCTTACGGTCGACAGGGCGGTATGGCTACACCTTC
CDR3: CASSLRSTGRYGYTF

V: TRBV9
D: -
J: TRBJ1-3
size: -
DNA: TGTGCCAGCAGCGGACTCTCTGGAAACACCATATATTTT
CDR3: CASSGLSGNTIYF

V: TRBV4-3
D: -
J: TRBJ2-2
size: -
DNA: TGCGCCAGCAGCCAAGAACGCAACACCGGGGAGCTGTTTTTT
CDR3: CASSQERNTGELFF

V: TRBV6-2/TRBV6-3
D: TRBD1
J: TRBJ1-1
size: -
DNA: TGTGCCAGCAGTTACTCGCTTACCGGGACAGGGAGGACTGAAGCTTTCTTT
CDR3: CASSYSLTGTGRTEAFF

V: TRBV9
D: -
J: TRBJ1-1
size: -
DNA: TGTGCCAGCAGCGTAGGAATCCTTCGGGGGACTGAAGCTTTCTTT
CDR3: CASSVGILRGTEAFF

V: TRBV5-5
D: TRBD1
J: TRBJ1-2
size: -
DNA: TGTGCCAGCAGCTTGGGGGACCCGGGACAGGCCTATGGCTACACCTTC
CDR3: CASSLGDPGQAYGYTF

V: TRBV27
D: TRBD2
J: TRBJ2-3
size: -
DNA: TGTGCCAGCAGTTTTGCTAGCGGGAGGGCCGGTCCAGATACGCAGTATTTT
CDR3: CASSFASGRAGPDTQYF

V: TRBV10-3
D: -
J: TRBJ2-5
size: -
DNA: TGTGCCATCAGTGAGTCGATGGATGTGACCCAGTACTTC
CDR3: CAISESMDVTQYF

V: TRBV7-2
D: -
J: TRBJ2-1
size: -
DNA: TGTGCCAGCAGCTTAAGGTCCGGGACCGCCGGTTCCTACAATGAGCAGTTCTTC
CDR3: CASSLRSGTAGSYNEQFF

V: TRBV27
D: -
J: TRBJ1-5
size: -
DNA: TGTGCCAGCAGTTTATTCCGTGGACAGCCCCAGCATTTT
CDR3: CASSLFRGQPQHF

V: TRBV4-1
D: -
J: TRBJ2-7
size: -
DNA: TGCGCCAGCAGCCCCAGAGAGGGCTACGAGCAGTACTTC
CDR3: CASSPREGYEQYF

V: TRBV4-2
D: TRBD2
J: TRBJ2-3
size: -
DNA: TGTGCCAGCACCTCCGGGACTAGCATCCCAGATACGCAGTATTTT
CDR3: CASTSGTSIPDTQYF

V: TRBV27
D: TRBD1
J: TRBJ2-1
size: -
DNA: TGTGCCAGCAGCTCAGGGGGACAGAACAATGAGCAGTTCTTC
CDR3: CASSSGGQNNEQFF

V: TRBV6-5
D: TRBD1
J: TRBJ1-1
size: -
DNA: TGTGCCAGCAGGATAGGGACAGGGGGCTTAGCTTTCTTT
CDR3: CASRIGTGGLAFF

V: TRBV13
D: -
J: TRBJ2-1
size: -
DNA: TGTGCCAGCAGCCCCCAAATTACCTCCTACAATGAGCAGTTCTTC
CDR3: CASSPQITSYNEQFF

V: TRBV4-1
D: -
J: TRBJ1-6
size: once
DNA: TGCGCCAGCAGCCAAGATCGGACAGATAGCTCCTATAATTCACCCCTCCACTTT
CDR3: CASSQDRTDSSYNSPLHF

V: TRBV28
D: -
J: TRBJ2-6
size: -
DNA: TGTGCCAGCAGCCTCGGACAATCTGGGGCCAACGTCCTGACTTTC
CDR3: CASSLGQSGANVLTF

V: TRBV6-5
D: TRBD1
J: TRBJ1-1
size: -
DNA: TGTGCCAGCAGTTACTCGAGGGGGACAGGCAGGACTGAAGCTTTCTTT
CDR3: CASSYSRGTGRTEAFF

V: TRBV5-6
D: -
J: TRBJ1-4
size: -
DNA: TGTGCCAGCAGCTTGGGGCATTCAGCTGAAAAACTGTTTTTT
CDR3: CASSLGHSAEKLFF

V: TRBV7-8
D: -
J: TRBJ2-7
size: few
DNA: TGTGCCAGCAGCTTAGCGGGCGAGCGGCAGTACTTC
CDR3: CASSLAGERQYF

V: TRBV13
D: -
J: TRBJ1-2
size: -
DNA: TGTGCCAGCAGTTCTACAGGACACACTAACTATGGCTACACCTTC
CDR3: CASSSTGHTNYGYTF

V: TRBV28
D: -
J: TRBJ2-5
size: -
DNA: TGTGCCAGCAGAGCCGCAGGGGCCCGTCAAGAGACCCAGTACTTC
CDR3: CASRAAGARQETQYF

V: TRBV7-3
D: -
J: TRBJ2-1
size: once
DNA: TGTGCCAGCAGCATGAGCGAGAGCCTATACAATGAGCAGTTCTTC
CDR3: CASSMSESLYNEQFF

V: TRBV6-4
D: TRBD2
J: TRBJ2-2
size: once
DNA: TGTGCCAGCAGTGATTGGGCGGGAGCCAACACCGGGGAGCTGTTTTTT
CDR3: CASSDWAGANTGELFF